Each of the 12 T cell receptor beta chains below was sequenced from the same sample in a study of blood T cell repertoires in COVID-19. Sequencing was performed with immunoSEQ multiplex PCR; in TCRdb, only in-frame clones are kept and a portion is missing. Of about 300,000 clones in the sample, 65% to 85% were seen once. What was sequenced was peripheral blood. Receptors originate from a human donor with COVID-19, enrolled during active disease. The donor label of this sample is uncertain.

The chain carries TRBV7-3 and TRBJ2-7, with D maybe TRBD1 (5 bases). The CDR3 is 13 amino acids. V lost 2 bases and J 4 bases, leaving 9 bases between the germline ends. In germline, CDR1 is SGHTA, CDR2 FQGTGA. The chain's CDR3 is CASSLQDKYEQYF. The CDR3 DNA is TGTGCCAGCAGCTTACAGGACAAATACGAGCAGTACTTC.

The table lists this clone with a count of one. V gene TRBV27 combines with J gene TRBJ1-2, with 8 bases that match TRBD1. V shed 6 bases and J 6 bases; nucleotides not matched to a gene: 12. Per germline, CDR1 MNHEY and CDR2 SMNVEV (reference sequence). This CDR3 has 15 amino acids. CDR3 bases: TGTGCCAGCAGCCCGGCCGGACAGGGATTCAATGGCTACACCTTC. The encoded protein is CASSPAGQGFNGYTF.

V and J are TRBV7-6 and TRBJ2-7; D possibly corresponds to TRBD2 (5 bases). Germline CDR1 is SGHVS and CDR2 is FNYEAQ. V gave up 1 base and J gave up 3 bases, with 16 bases separating them. This CDR3 contains 16 residues. For the CDR3, the DNA is TGTGCCAGCAGCTTAGACGGGGTGCAGGTCCTCTACGAGCAGTACTTC. It encodes CASSLDGVQVLYEQYF. The entire variable domain, with the rest obtained from reference TRBV7-6 and TRBJ2-7, is as follows: GAGVSQSPRYKVTKRGQDVALRCDPISGHVSLYWYRQALGQGPEFLTYFNYEAQQDKSGLPNDRFSAERPEGSISTLTIQRTEQRDSAMYRCASSLDGVQVLYEQYFGPGTRLTVT.

This clone came up many times. The germline gene is not matched at one end of the junction; a read error may be the cause. The chain carries TRBV27 and TRBJ2-7; TRBD2 might be the D (6 bases). Germline loops: CDR1 MNHEY, CDR2 SMNVEV (reference sequence). The CDR3 has 10 amino acids. CDR3: CPVPEGGQYF. Here the CDR3 DNA reads TGCCCCGTCCCGGAGGGAGGGCAGTACTTC.

On this clone: Within the sample, other DNA sequences also encode this same CDR3. The chain links TRBV30 to TRBJ1-6, with D possibly being TRBD1 (6 bases). Germline V gene lookup returns CDR1 GTSNPN and CDR2 SVGIG (reference sequence). Trimming stripped 0 bases from V and 7 bases from J, with 7 bases between. The CDR3 has 13 residues. CDR3 sequence: CAWSVQGNSPLHF. In DNA form, the CDR3 reads TGTGCCTGGAGTGTACAGGGAAATTCACCCCTCCACTTT.

The rearrangement uses TRBV27 and TRBJ1-4; a possible D gene is TRBD1 (5 bases). Germline lookup yields CDR1 MNHEY and CDR2 SMNVEV (reference sequence). CDR3 length: 15 amino acids. V was pared by 2 bases and J by 8 bases, with 15 bases between. The CDR3 DNA reads TGTGCCAGCAGTTTACAGGGCTCGAGTTACGAAAAACTGTTTTTT. This codes for CASSLQGSSYEKLFF.

The chain uses TRBV11-1 and TRBJ2-2; D gene uncertain. The V end was cut by 6 bases, the J end by 0 bases, with 8 bases between. This CDR3 region has 14 residues. The germline V gene encodes CDR1 SGHAT and CDR2 FQDESV (reference sequence). The CDR3 loop reads CASRPGPNTGELFF. The CDR3 DNA follows: TGTGCCAGCAGACCTGGGCCGAACACCGGGGAGCTGTTTTTT. Filled out from reference TRBV11-1 and TRBJ2-2, the complete variable domain reads EAEVAQSPRYKITEKSQAVAFWCDPISGHATLYWYRQILGQGPELLVQFQDESVVDDSQLPKDRFSAERLKGVDSTLKIQPAELGDSAMYLCASRPGPNTGELFFGEGSRLTVL.

This clone was seen only once. The chain recombines TRBV19 with TRBJ1-4; weak D call: TRBD1 (5 bases). The V and J ends lost 7 bases and 6 bases respectively, with 15 bases between them. The germline gives CDR1 LNHDA, CDR2 SQIVND (reference sequence). The CDR3 loop spans 14 amino acids. The CDR3 reads CASIGRSRDEKLFF. CDR3 sequence (DNA): TGTGCCAGTATTGGAAGGAGCAGGGATGAAAAACTGTTTTTT. Variable domain in full (rest from reference TRBV19 and TRBJ1-4): DGGITQSPKYLFRKEGQNVTLSCEQNLNHDAMYWYRQDPGQGLRLIYYSQIVNDFQKGDIAEGYSVSREKKESFPLTVTSAQKNPTAFYLCASIGRSRDEKLFFGSGTQLSVL.

V and J are TRBV2 and TRBJ1-2, with 9 nucleotides matching TRBD1. Germline values: CDR1 SNHLY, CDR2 FYNNEI. V lost 6 bases to trimming and J lost 8 bases; unmatched junction nucleotides: 13. The CDR3 extends over 15 amino acids. The CDR3 DNA is TGTGCCAGCAGGAAAGAGGCCGGGACAGGGATCGGCTACACCTTC. Translating gives CASRKEAGTGIGYTF.

This clone came up once. The chain is built from TRBV12-5 and TRBJ2-5; 10 nucleotides agree with TRBD2. The V segment lost 0 bases and the J segment 5 bases; nucleotides outside the gene matches: 9. This CDR3 is built from 17 residues. Germline CDR1 LGHNT, CDR2 FRNRAP. CDR3 nucleotide sequence: TGTGCTAGTGGTTTGGTAGGTAGCGGGAGGAGGTACGAGACCCAGTACTTC. Encoded protein: CASGLVGSGRRYETQYF.

A single count supports this clone. The chain recombines TRBV7-2 with TRBJ2-4; 8 bases are shared with TRBD1. Germline V gene lookup returns CDR1 SGHTA and CDR2 FQGNSA. Germline trimming cut 4 bases from V and 10 bases from J; bases unmatched to any gene: 9. CDR3 length: 14 amino acids. CDR3 DNA sequence: TGTGCCAGCAGCTCCCTTAACCAGGGGGCGATTCAGTACTTC. This sequence encodes CASSSLNQGAIQYF.

This rearrangement joins TRBV5-4 to TRBJ2-1; the D gene is possibly TRBD2 (6 bases). Trimming left V 4 bases short and J 1 base short, with 15 bases between. The germline gives CDR1 SGHNT, CDR2 YYREEE (reference sequence). This CDR3 has 16 amino acids. This CDR3 reads CASSVPGTPSYNEQFF. The CDR3 nucleotides are TGTGCCAGCAGCGTCCCCGGGACTCCTTCCTACAATGAGCAGTTCTTC.